This T cell receptor (beta chain) was identified in a study of blood T cell repertoires in COVID-19. TCRdb's copy holds only in-frame clones and misses some; the assay was immunoSEQ multiplex PCR. Of 120,000 to 150,000 clones in the sample, about 87% were seen once. Germline V gene lookup returns CDR1 SGDLS and CDR2 YYNGEE. The CDR3 runs to 13 residues. The germline V and J ends were trimmed by 3 bases and 6 bases, with 11 bases remaining between them. Material for sequencing was peripheral blood. This clonotype was obtained from a human donor in a cohort sampled during active COVID-19. The chain couples TRBV9 to TRBJ2-3; D perhaps matches TRBD2 (5 bases). The CDR3 here is CASSALAPDTQYF. The CDR3 bases are TGTGCCAGCAGCGCATTAGCGCCGGATACGCAGTATTTT.